This TCR beta chain was recorded in a study of post-analysis software for immune sequencing data. Study-wide results and caveats: The normalized Chao1 diversity of multiple sclerosis patients was significantly lower than that of controls. In patients, TRBV5-6, TRBV5-1 and TRBV20-1 belonged to four or five TRBV segments found more frequently than in controls. Co-batched samples clustered tightly together by F measure.

Unique molecular identifiers had been added to the TCR beta cDNA libraries. TCRdb re-analysed the PCR reads in MiXCR, keeping a single row per CDR3 protein. The sample holds roughly 540,000 distinct CDR3 sequences; roughly 34% are singletons and the top ten take less than 6%. CDR1 is SGHRS, CDR2 YFSETQ, per germline. V was cut by 2 bases and J by 1 base, with 21 bases left in between. There are 19 residues in the CDR3. Details on this clonotype: Antigen unknown.

Specimen: blood. This rearrangement joins TRBV5-1 to TRBJ2-2, with D perhaps assigned TRBD1 or TRBD2 (6 bases each). The source is a girl aged 2 to 17 with multiple sclerosis. CDR3 DNA sequence: TGCGCCAGCAGCTTTGTTTCGGGCTCGGGGGCCCTGAACACCGGGGAGCTGTTTTTT. Protein sequence: CASSFVSGSGALNTGELFF.